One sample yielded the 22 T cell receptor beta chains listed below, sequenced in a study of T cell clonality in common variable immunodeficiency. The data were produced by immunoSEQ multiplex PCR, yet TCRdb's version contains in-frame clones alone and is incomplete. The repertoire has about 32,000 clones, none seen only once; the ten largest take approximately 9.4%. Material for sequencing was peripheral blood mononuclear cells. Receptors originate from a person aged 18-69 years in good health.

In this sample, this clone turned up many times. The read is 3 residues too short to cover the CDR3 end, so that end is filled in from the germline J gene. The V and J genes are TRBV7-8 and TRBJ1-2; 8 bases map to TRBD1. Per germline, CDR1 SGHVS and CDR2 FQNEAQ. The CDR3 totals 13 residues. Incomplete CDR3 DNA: TGTGCCAGCAGCTTGGGACAGGATCGAGGC. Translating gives CASSLGQDRG. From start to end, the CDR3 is CASSLGQDRGYTF.

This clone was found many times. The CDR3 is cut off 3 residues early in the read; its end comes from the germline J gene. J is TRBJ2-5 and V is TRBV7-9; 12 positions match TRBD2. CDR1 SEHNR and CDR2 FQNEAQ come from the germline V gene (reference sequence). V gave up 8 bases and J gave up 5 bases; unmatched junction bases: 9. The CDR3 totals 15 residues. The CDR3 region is CASGPRLAGGETQYF. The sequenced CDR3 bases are TGTGCCAGCGGGCCCCGGCTAGCGGGAGGGGAGACC.

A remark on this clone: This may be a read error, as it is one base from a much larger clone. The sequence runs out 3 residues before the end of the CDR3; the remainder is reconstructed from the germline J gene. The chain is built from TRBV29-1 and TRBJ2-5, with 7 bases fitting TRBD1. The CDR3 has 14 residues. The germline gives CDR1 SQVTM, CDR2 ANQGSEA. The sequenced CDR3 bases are TGCAGCGTGCACCGGGACAGCGGCACAGATACC. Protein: CSVHRDSGTDT. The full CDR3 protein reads CSVHRDSGTDTQYF.

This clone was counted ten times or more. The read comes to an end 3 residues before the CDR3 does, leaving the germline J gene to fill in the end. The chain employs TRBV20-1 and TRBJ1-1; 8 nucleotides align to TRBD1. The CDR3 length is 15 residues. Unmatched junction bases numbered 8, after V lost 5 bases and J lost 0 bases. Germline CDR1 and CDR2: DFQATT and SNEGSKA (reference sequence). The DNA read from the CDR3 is TGCAGTGCTTCAGGGGGCGCCGCTTTGAACACTGAA. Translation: CSASGGAALNTE. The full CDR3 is CSASGGAALNTEAFF.

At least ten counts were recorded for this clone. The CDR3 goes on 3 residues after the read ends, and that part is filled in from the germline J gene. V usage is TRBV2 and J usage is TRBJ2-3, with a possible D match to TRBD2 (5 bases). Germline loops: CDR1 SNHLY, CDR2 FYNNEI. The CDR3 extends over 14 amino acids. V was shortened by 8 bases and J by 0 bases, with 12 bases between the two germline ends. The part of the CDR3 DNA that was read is TGTGCCAGCTACGGACCGGGGAGCACAGATACG. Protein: CASYGPGSTDT. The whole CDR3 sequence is CASYGPGSTDTQYF.

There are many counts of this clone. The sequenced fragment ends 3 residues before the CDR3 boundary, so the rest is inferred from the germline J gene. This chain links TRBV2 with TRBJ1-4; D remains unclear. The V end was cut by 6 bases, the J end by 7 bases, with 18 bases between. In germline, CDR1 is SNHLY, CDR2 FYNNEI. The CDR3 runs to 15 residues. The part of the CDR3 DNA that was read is TGTGCCAGCAGGAGTAGGCGGCAGTGGATTGAAAAA. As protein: CASRSRRQWIEK. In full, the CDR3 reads CASRSRRQWIEKLFF.

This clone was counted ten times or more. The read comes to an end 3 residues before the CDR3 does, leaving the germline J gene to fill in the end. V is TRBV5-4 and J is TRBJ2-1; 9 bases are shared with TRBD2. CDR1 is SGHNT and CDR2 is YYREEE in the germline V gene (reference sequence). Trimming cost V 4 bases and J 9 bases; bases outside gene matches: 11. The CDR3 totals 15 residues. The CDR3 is CASSRAGLAFSEQFF. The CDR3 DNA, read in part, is TGTGCCAGCAGCCGCGCGGGACTAGCCTTTAGTGAG.

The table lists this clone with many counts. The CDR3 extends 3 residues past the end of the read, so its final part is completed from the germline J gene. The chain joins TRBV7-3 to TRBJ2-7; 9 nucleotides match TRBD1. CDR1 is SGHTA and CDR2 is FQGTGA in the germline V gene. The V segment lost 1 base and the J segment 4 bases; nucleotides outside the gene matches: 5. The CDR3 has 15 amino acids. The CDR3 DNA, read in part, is TGTGCCAGCAGCTTAAAGGGACAGGGTGCTTACGAG. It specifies CASSLKGQGAYE. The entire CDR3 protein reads CASSLKGQGAYEQYF.

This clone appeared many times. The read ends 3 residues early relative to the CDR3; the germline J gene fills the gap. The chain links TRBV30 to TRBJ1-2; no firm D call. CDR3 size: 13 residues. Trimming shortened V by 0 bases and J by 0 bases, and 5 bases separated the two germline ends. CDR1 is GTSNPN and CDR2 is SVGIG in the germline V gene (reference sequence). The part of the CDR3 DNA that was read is TGTGCCTGGAGTGTAGGGCCTAACTATGGC. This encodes CAWSVGPNYG. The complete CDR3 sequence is CAWSVGPNYGYTF.

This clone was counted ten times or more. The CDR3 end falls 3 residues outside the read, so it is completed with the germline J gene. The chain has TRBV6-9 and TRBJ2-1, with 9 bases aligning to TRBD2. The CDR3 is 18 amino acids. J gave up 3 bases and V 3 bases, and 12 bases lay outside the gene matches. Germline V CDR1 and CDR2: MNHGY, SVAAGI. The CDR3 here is CASSYLDPLAGFYNEQFF. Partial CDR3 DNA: TGTGCCAGCAGTTACCTAGACCCGCTAGCGGGATTCTACAATGAG.

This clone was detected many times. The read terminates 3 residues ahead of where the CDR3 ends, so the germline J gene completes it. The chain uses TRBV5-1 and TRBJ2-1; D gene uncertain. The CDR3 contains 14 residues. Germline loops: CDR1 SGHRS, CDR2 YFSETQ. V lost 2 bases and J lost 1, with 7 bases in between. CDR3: CASSFPGSYNEQFF. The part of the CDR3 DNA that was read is TGCGCCAGCAGCTTCCCCGGGTCCTACAATGAG.

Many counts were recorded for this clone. The CDR3 sequence is CSARDPRGRNQPQHF. The sequenced CDR3 bases are TGCAGTGCTAGAGATCCCCGGGGGAGGAATCAGCCC. This chain uses TRBV20-1 with TRBJ1-5, with D tentatively TRBD1 (5 bases). The CDR3 goes on 3 residues after the read ends, and that part is filled in from the germline J gene. Germline loops: CDR1 DFQATT, CDR2 SNEGSKA (reference sequence). Between the trimmed V and J ends, which lost 0 bases and 4 bases, there was a span of 13 bases. The CDR3 totals 15 residues.

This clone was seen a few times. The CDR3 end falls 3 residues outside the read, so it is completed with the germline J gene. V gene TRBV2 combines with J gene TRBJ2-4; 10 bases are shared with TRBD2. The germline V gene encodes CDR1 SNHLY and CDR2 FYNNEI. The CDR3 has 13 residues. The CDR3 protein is CAIWGLATKPQYF. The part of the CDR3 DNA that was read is TGTGCCATCTGGGGACTAGCGACCAAACCT.

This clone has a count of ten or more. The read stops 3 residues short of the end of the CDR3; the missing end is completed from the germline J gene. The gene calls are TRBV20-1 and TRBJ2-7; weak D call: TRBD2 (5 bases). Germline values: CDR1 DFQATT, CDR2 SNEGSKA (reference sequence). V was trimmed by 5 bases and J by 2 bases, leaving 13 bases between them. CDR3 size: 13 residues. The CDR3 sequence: CSARGLTPYEQYF. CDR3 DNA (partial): TGCAGTGCTCGAGGACTCACGCCCTACGAG.

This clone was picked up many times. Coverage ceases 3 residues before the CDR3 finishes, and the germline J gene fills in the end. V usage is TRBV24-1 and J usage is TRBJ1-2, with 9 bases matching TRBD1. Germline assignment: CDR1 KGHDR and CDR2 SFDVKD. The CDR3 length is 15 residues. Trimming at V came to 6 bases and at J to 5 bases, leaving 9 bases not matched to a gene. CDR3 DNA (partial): TGTGCCACCAGTCCGGGGGGGACAGGGCGGTATGGC. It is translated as CATSPGGTGRYG. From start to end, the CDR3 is CATSPGGTGRYGYTF.

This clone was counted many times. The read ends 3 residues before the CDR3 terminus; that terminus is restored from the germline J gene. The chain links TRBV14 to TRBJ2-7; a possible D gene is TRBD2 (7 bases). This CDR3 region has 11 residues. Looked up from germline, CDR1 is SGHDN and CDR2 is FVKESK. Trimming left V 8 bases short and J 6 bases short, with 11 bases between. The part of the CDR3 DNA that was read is TGTGCCAGCTCACGGGGGGCCGAG. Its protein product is CASSRGAE. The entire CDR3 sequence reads CASSRGAEQYF. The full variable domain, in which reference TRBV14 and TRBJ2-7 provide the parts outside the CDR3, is EAGVTQFPSHSVIEKGQTVTLRCDPISGHDNLYWYRRVMGKEIKFLLHFVKESKQDESGMPNNRFLAERTGGTYSTLKVQPAELEDSGVYFCASSRGAEQYFGPGTRLTVT.

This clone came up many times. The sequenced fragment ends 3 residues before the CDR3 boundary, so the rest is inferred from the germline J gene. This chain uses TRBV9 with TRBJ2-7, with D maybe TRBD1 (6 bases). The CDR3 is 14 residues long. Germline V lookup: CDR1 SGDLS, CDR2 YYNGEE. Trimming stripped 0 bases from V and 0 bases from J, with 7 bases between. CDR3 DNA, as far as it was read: TGTGCCAGCAGCGTAGGGACAGACTCCTACGAG. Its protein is CASSVGTDSYE. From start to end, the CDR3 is CASSVGTDSYEQYF.

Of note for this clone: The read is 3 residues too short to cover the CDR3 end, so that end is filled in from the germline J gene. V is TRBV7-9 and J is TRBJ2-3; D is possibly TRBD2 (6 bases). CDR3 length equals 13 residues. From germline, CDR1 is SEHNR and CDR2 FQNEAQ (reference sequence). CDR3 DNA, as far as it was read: TGTGCCAGCAGCCTGGAGGGCCGACAGACG. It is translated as CASSLEGRQT. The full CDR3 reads CASSLEGRQTQYF.

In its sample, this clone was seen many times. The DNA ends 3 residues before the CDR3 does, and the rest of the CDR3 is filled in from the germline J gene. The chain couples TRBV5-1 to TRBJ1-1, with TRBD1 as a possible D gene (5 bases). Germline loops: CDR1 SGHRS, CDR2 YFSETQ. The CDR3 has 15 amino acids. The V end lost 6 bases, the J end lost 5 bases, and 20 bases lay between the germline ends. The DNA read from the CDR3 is TGCGCCAGCACCCTGGGCGGGGGGAGTGAGACTGAA. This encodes CASTLGGGSETE. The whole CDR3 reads CASTLGGGSETEAFF.

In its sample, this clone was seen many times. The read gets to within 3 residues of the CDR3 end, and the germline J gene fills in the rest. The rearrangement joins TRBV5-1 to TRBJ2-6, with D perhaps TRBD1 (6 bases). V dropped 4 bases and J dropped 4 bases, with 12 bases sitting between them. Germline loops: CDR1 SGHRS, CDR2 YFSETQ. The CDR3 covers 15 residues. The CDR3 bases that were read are TGCGCCAGCAGCGCCCAGGGGTCCGGGGCCAACGTC. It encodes CASSAQGSGANV. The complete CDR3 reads CASSAQGSGANVLTF.

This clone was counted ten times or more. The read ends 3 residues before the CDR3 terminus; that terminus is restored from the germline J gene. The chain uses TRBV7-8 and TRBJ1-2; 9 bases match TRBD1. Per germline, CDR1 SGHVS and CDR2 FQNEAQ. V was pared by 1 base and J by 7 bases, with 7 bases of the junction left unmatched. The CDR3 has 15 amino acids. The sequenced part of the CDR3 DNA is TGTGCCAGCAGCTTAGACAGGGGGCTCGGTGGTGGC. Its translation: CASSLDRGLGGG. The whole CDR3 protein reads CASSLDRGLGGGYTF.

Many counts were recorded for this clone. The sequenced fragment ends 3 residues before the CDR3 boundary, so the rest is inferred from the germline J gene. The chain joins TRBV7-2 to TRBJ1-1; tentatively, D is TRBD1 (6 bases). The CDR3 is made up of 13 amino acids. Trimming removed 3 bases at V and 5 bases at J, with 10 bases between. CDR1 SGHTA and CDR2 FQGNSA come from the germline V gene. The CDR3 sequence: CASSLGGPTEAFF. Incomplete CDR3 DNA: TGTGCCAGCAGCTTGGGGGGGCCAACTGAA.